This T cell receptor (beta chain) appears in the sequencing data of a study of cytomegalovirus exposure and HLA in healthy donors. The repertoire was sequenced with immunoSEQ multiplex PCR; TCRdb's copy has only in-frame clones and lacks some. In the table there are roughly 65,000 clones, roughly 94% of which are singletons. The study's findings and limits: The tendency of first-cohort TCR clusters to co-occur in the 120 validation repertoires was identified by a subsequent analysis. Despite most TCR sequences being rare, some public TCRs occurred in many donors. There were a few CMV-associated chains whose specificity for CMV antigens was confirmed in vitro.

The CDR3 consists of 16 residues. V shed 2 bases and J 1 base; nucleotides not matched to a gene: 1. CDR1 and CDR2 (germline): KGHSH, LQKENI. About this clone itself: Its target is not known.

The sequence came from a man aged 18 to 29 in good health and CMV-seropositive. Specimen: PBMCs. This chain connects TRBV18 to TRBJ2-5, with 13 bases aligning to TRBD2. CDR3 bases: TGTGCCAGCTCACCAGGGACTAGCGGGACCCAAGAGACCCAGTACTTC. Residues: CASSPGTSGTQETQYF.